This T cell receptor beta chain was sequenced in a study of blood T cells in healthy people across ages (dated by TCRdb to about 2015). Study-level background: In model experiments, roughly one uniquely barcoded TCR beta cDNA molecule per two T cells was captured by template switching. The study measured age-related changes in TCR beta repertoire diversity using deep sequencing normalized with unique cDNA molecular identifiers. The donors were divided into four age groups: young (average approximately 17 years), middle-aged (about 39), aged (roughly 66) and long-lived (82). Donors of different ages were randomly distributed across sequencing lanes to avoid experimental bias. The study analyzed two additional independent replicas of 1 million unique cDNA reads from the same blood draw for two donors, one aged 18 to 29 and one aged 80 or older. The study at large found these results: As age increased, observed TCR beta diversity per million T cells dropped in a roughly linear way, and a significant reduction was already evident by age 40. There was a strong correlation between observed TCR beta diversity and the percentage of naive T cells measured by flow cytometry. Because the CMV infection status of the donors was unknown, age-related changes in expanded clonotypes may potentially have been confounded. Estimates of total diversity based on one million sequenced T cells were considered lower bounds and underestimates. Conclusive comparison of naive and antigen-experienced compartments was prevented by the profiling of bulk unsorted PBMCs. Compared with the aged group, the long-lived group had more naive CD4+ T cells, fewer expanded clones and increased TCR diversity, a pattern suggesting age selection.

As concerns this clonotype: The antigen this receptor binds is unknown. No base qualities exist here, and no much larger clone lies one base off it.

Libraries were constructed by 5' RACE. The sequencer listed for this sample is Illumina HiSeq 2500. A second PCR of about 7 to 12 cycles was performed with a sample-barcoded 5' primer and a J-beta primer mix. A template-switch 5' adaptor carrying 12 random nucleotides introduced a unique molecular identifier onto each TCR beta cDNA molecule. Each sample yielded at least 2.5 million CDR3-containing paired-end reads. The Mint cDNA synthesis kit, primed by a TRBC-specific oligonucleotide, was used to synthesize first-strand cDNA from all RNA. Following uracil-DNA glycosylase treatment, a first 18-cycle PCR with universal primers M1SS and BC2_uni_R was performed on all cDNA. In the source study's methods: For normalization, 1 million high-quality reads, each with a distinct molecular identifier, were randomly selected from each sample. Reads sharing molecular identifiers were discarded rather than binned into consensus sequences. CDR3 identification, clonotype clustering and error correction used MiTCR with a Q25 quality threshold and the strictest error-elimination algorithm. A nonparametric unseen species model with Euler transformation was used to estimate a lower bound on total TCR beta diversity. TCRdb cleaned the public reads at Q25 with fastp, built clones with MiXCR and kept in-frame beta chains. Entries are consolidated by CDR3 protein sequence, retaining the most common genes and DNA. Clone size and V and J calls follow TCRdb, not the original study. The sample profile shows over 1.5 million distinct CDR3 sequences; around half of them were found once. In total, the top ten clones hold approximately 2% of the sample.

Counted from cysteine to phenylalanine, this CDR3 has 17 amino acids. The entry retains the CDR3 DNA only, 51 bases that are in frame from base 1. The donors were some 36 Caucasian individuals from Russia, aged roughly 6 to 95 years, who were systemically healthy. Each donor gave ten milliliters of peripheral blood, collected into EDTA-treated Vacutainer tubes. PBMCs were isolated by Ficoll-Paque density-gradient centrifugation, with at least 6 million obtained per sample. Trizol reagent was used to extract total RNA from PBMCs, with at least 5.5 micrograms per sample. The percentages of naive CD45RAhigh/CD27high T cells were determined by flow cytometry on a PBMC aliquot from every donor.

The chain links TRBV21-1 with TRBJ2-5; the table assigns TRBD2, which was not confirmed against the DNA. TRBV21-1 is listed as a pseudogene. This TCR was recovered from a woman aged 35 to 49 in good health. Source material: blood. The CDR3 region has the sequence CASSCRTSGGPQETQYF. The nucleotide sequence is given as TGTGCCAGCAGCTGTCGGACTAGCGGGGGACCCCAAGAGACCCAGTACTTC.